These 3 T cell receptor beta chains share one sample of origin, sequenced in a study of T cells in tuberculosis. Data came from immunoSEQ multiplex PCR; TCRdb stores just in-frame clones and leaves some out. The top ten hold 7% of the sample, which has under 35,000 clones, around 90% seen once. Time point denoted: new active TB diagnosis, blood taken before or within 7 days of starting treatment. Sequenced here: PBMCs, sampled at tuberculosis diagnosis. Receptor source: an adult with tuberculosis. Some clones in this sample may be carry-over from other donors' samples.

V is TRBV15 and J is TRBJ1-1; D perhaps matches TRBD1 (5 bases). Germline CDR1 reads LNHNV; CDR2 reads YYDKDF (reference sequence). This CDR3 has 12 amino acids. V lost 8 bases and J lost 4, with 11 bases in between. The DNA for the CDR3 is TGTGCCACCCAGGGAGGGGTCACTGAAGCTTTCTTT. Translating gives CATQGGVTEAFF.

The chain joins TRBV27 to TRBJ1-2; D remains ambiguous. Germline CDR1 reads MNHEY; CDR2 reads SMNVEV (reference sequence). Deletions cut 2 bases from V and 2 bases from J, with 6 bases between. The CDR3 has 13 amino acids. CDR3 in DNA: TGTGCCAGCAGTTTACGCCAGAACTATGGCTACACCTTC. This encodes CASSLRQNYGYTF.

CDR3 DNA sequence: TGCAGCGTTGAACAGGGATACAATGAGCAGTTCTTC. It encodes CSVEQGYNEQFF. The chain combines TRBV29-1 with TRBJ2-1; TRBD1 might be the D (5 bases). Trimming stripped 2 bases from V and 4 bases from J, with 6 bases between. CDR1 is SQVTM and CDR2 is ANQGSEA in the germline V gene. The CDR3 has 12 residues.